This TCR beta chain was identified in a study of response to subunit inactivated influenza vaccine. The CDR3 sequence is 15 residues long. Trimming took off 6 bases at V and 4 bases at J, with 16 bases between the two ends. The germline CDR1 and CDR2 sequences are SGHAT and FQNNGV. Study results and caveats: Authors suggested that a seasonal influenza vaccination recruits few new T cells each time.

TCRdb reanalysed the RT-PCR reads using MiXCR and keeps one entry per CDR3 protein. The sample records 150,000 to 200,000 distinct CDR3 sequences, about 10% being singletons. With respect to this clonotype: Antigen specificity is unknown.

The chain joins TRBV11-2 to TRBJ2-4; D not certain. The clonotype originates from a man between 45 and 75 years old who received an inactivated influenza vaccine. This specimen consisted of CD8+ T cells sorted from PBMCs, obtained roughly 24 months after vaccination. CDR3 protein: CASRRGWSLKNIQYF. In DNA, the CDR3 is TGTGCCAGCAGGCGCGGTTGGTCCCTAAAAAACATTCAGTACTTC.